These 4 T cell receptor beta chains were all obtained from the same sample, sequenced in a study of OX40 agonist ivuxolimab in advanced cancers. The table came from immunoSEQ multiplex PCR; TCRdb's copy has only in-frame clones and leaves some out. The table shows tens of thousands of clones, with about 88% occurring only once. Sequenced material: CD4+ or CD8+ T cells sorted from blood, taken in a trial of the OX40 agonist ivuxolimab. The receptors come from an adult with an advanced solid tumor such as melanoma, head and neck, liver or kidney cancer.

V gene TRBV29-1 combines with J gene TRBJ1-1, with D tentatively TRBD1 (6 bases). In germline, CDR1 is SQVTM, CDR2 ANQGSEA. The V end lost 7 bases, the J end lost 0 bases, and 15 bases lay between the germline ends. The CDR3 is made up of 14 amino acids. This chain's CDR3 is CSAAQGTLNTEAFF. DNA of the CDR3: TGCAGCGCCGCACAGGGAACTTTGAACACTGAAGCTTTCTTT.

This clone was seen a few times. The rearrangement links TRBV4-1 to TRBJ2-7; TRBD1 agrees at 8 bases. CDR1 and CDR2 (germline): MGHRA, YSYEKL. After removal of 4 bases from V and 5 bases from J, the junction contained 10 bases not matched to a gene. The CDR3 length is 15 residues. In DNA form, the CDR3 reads TGCGCCAGCAGCCTTGTCTTTGGACAGGGCAACGAGCAGTACTTC. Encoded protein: CASSLVFGQGNEQYF.

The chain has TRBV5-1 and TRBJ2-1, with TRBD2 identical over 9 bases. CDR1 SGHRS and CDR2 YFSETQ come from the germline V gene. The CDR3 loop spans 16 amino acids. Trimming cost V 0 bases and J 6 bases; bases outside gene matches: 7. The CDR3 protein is CASSLVAGEFGNEQFF. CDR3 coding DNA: TGCGCCAGCAGCTTGGTAGCGGGAGAATTCGGCAATGAGCAGTTCTTC.

The CDR3 bases are TGCGCCAGCAGCTCGACTGGTACCAATGAGCAGTTCTTC. It translates to CASSSTGTNEQFF. The chain joins TRBV5-1 to TRBJ2-1; D is unclear. Germline V lookup: CDR1 SGHRS, CDR2 YFSETQ. The CDR3 totals 13 residues. V lost 3 bases and J 6 bases, leaving 10 bases between the germline ends.